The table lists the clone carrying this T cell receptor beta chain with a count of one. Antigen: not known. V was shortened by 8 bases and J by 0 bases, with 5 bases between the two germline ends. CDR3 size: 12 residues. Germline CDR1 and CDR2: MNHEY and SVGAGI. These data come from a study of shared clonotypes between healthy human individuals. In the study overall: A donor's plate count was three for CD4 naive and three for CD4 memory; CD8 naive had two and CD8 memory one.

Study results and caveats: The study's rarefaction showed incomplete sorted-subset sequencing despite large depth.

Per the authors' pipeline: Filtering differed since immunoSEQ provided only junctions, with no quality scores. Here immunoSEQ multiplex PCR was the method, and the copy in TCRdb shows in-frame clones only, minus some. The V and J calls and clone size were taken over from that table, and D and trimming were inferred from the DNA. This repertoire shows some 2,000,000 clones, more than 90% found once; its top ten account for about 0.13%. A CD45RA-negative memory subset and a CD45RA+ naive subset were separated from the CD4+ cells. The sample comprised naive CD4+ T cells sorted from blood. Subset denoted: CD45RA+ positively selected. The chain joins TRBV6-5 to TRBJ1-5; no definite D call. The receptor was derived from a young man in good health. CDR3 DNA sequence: TGTGCCAGCGGCTATAGCAATCAGCCCCAGCATTTT. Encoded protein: CASGYSNQPQHF.